This T cell receptor beta chain stems from a study of regulatory T cells in long-lasting Graves disease. Described time point: newly diagnosed GD, antithyroid drugs for less than 3 months. Extracted RNA from PBMCs served as the source of the TCR library. All patients originated from an endocrinology department located in Xi'an, China. Arm-PCR of CDR3 regions and iRepertoire HTBI primers were used to build TCR beta libraries. Original methodology: Detected in the samples were just over 60 TRBV and under 15 TRBJ segments. TCRdb fed the multiplex PCR reads into MiXCR, producing one record per CDR3 protein. TCRdb, rather than the study authors, made the V and J calls. The table includes approximately 470,000 distinct CDR3 sequences, 15% to 20% detected once. The sample holds many counts of this clonotype. The data were also submitted as part of a second study, on T cells in Graves' hyperthyroidism and ophthalmopathy. That work states: Patients aged 18 to 65 had newly diagnosed hyperthyroidism that had lasted under 2 months. Used for diagnoses were clinical symptoms, serum thyroxine and TRAb, thyroid ultrasound and orbital computed tomography.

The sample consisted of peripheral blood mononuclear cells (PBMCs), taken at new diagnosis, from a patient treated with antithyroid drugs. This clonotype originated in a man in his forties with Graves disease.

In nucleotides, the CDR3 is TGCAGTGCTAGAGATCAGATGGCGGTCGTGGACAATGAGCAGTTCTTC. This gives the protein CSARDQMAVVDNEQFF. The chain is built from TRBV20-1 and TRBJ2-1; D gene uncertain. Germline V lookup: CDR1 DFQATT, CDR2 SNEGSKA (reference sequence). The CDR3 totals 16 residues. V lost 0 bases and J 5 bases, leaving 17 bases between the germline ends.